The clone carrying this TCR beta chain was found a few times. The antigen remains unidentified. The sample comes from a study of shared clonotypes between healthy human individuals. The junction had 6 bases not matched to a gene; V was cut back by 5 bases and J by 3 bases. From germline, CDR1 is MNHEY and CDR2 SMNVEV (reference sequence). This CDR3 has 14 residues. Deep was the level used in running the assay. Across several immunoSEQ plates, the genomic DNA of each subset was split evenly. Each PCR replicate run on unsorted PBMC took in 250 to 300 ng DNA, tens of thousands of T cell genomes. Assay: immunoSEQ multiplex PCR; the TCRdb copy retains only in-frame clones and omits some. In the table there are fewer than 600,000 clones, around 78% of which are singletons. Study observations and caveats: The represented genetic and exposure-history diversity was limited by the small number of donors.

The receptor was isolated from a woman aged 40 to 49 in good health. Some clones in this sample may be carry-over from other donors' samples. Sequencing input: PBMCs. The chain combines TRBV27 with TRBJ1-1; 7 bases map to TRBD1. The CDR3 nucleotides are TGTGCCAGCAGTATGCAGGGGGGATACACTGAAGCTTTCTTT. Protein sequence: CASSMQGGYTEAFF.